The clone carrying this T cell receptor (beta chain) was seen just once. A much larger clone differs by one base, so this may be a read error. These data originate in a study of breast tumors, draining lymph nodes, adjacent tissues. TCRdb itself ran the multiplex PCR reads through MiXCR, one entry per CDR3 protein. This sample has roughly 260,000 distinct CDR3 sequences; roughly 30% occur once, and the top ten carry over 0.95%. The germline V gene has CDR1 MNHNY and CDR2 SVGAGI (reference sequence). CDR3 length: 15 residues. V shed 7 bases and J shed 2 bases, with 15 bases lying between them. The lymph nodes were axillary draining lymph nodes from breast cancer patients.

This chain joins TRBV6-6 and TRBJ1-3; the D is unclear. The source of this sequence is a female donor with breast cancer. Some clones in this sample may be carry-over from other donors' samples. Sequencing input: axillary lymph node tissue. The CDR3 DNA follows: TGTGCCAGCACTTGGGCTTCGAGCCCTGGAAACACCATATATTTT. As protein: CASTWASSPGNTIYF.